This TCR beta chain was found in a study of tumor and adjacent non-tumor tissue in lung cancer. No cell sorting was done before RNA was extracted from the tissue. The germline CDR1 and CDR2 sequences are DFQATT and SNEGSKA (reference sequence). The CDR3 runs to 13 residues. The library came from three nested PCR rounds adapted from ARM-PCR protocols. TCRdb re-analysed the multiplex PCR reads in MiXCR, keeping a single row per CDR3 protein. Of 60,000 to 85,000 distinct CDR3 sequences listed, about 80% are singletons. For this clonotype: At one end the junction does not follow the germline gene, possibly because of a read error.

J is TRBJ2-7 and V is TRBV20-1, with D perhaps assigned TRBD1 or TRBD2 (5 bases each). The TCR comes from a man in his 60s with non-small cell lung cancer. The sequenced sample was lung tumor tissue. The CDR3 DNA reads as TGCAGTACTAGAAACTTACTAGGGACCAAACAGTACTTC. Translation gives CSTRNLLGTKQYF.